This note documents a single T cell receptor (beta chain) sequence. This sample was included in a study of blood T cell repertoires in COVID-19. Study details: PBMCs, B-cell-depleted T cells, or T cells were the source of the cDNA or gDNA that made up the material.

Enrolled during active infection, Seattle patients were then followed longitudinally. Trimming cost V 3 bases and J 5 bases, with 16 bases left between them. Germline V gene lookup returns CDR1 GTSNPN and CDR2 SVGIG (reference sequence). The CDR3 is 15 amino acids. Repertoires were generated with immunoSEQ multiplex PCR, while TCRdb's copy carries only in-frame clones and drops some. The table lists some 260,000 clones, around nine tenths of them singletons. The rearrangement joins TRBV30 to TRBJ2-2, with D tentatively TRBD2 (5 bases). Sequenced sample: peripheral blood. This sequence was found in a woman in her seventies with COVID-19, enrolled during active disease. CDR3 sequence reads: CAWSSLAGGTGELFF. The CDR3 coding sequence is TGTGCCTGGAGCAGCCTAGCTGGCGGTACCGGGGAGCTGTTTTTT. The whole variable domain, filled in from reference TRBV30 and TRBJ2-2, reads SQTIHQWPATLVQPVGSPLSLECTVEGTSNPNLYWYRQAAGRGLQLLFYSVGIGQISSEVPQNLSASRPQDRQFILSSKKLLLSDSGFYLCAWSSLAGGTGELFFGEGSRLTVL.